This T cell receptor (beta chain) was sequenced in a study of T cell responses to AZD1222 COVID-19 vaccine. The protocol was immunoSEQ multiplex PCR, while the TCRdb copy is restricted to in-frame clones and leaves out a portion. This table holds around 100,000 clones, over 75% found once. In this sample, this clone turned up a few times. The germline gives CDR1 SGHNT, CDR2 YYREEE (reference sequence). The CDR3 loop spans 16 amino acids. V lost 4 bases, J lost 2 bases, and 17 bases lay in between. This chain joins TRBV5-4 and TRBJ2-3; D possibly uses TRBD1 or TRBD2 (6 bases each). This clonotype originated in an adult in good health. The material sequenced was peripheral blood, taken on day 0 of MenACWY control vaccination. The CDR3 coding sequence is TGTGCCAGCAGCGAGGATCCGGGGGCCTCCACAGATACGCAGTATTTT. This gives the protein CASSEDPGASTDTQYF. Full variable domain (remainder filled in from reference TRBV5-4 and TRBJ2-3): ETGVTQSPTHLIKTRGQQVTLRCSSQSGHNTVSWYQQALGQGPQFIFQYYREEENGRGNFPPRFSGLQFPNYSSELNVNALELDDSALYLCASSEDPGASTDTQYFGPGTRLTVL.